This T cell receptor (beta chain) was obtained from a study of cytomegalovirus exposure and HLA in healthy donors. Overall study results and limits: Later analysis identified a missense DCLRE1C variant that was linked to TCR beta V- and J-gene trimming.

CDR3 length: 15 amino acids. Germline V gives CDR1 SGHNT, CDR2 YYREEE (reference sequence). About this clone itself: The antigen remains undetermined.

This PCR relied on a set of 60 Vbeta primers and 13 Jbeta primers. Profiled with immunoSEQ multiplex PCR; TCRdb holds only in-frame clones, not every one. The sample has approximately 140,000 clones, around three quarters seen once. The chain combines TRBV5-4 with TRBJ2-5; the match to TRBD2 covers 10 bases. The last part of the DNA fits TRBJ2-7 better; the J call may be wrong. This TCR came from a man aged 35 to 55 in good health and CMV-seropositive. Sequenced: PBMCs. In DNA, the CDR3 is TGTGCCAGCGGTGCCGGGACTAGCGAACTCTACGAGCAGTACTTC. Its translation: CASGAGTSELYEQYF.